These 23 T cell receptor beta chains share one sample of origin, sequenced in a study of shared clonotypes between healthy human individuals. The method was immunoSEQ multiplex PCR; TCRdb's version includes in-frame clones alone and lacks a portion of them. The data contain about 1.5 million clones, under 99% of them singletons. The sequenced sample was naive CD4+ T cells sorted from blood. Subset noted: CD45RA+ positively selected. These TCRs come from a man aged 30 to 45 in good health.

J is TRBJ2-2 and V is TRBV19; possibly TRBD1 or TRBD2 for D (7 bases each). The CDR3 sequence is 19 residues long. Trimming took off 1 base at V and 1 base at J, with 19 bases between the two ends. The V gene's germline CDR1 is LNHDA and CDR2 SQIVND (reference sequence). CDR3 region: CASSIVWEGASVNTGELFF. In nucleotides, the CDR3 is TGTGCCAGTAGTATAGTGTGGGAGGGGGCTAGCGTGAACACCGGGGAGCTGTTTTTT.

A remark on this clone: The sample holds other DNA sequences that translate to the same CDR3. The chain couples TRBV18 to TRBJ2-7; no definite D call. Germline V gives CDR1 KGHSH, CDR2 LQKENI. V lost 3 bases, J lost 0 bases, and 6 bases lay in between. The CDR3 totals 13 residues. CDR3 in DNA: TGTGCCAGCTCACCGCAGAACTCCTACGAGCAGTACTTC. Its translation: CASSPQNSYEQYF.

This rearrangement joins TRBV5-1 to TRBJ2-7; D remains ambiguous. CDR3 length equals 14 residues. Germline CDR1 is SGHRS and CDR2 is YFSETQ. V was cut by 0 bases and J by 4 bases, with 11 bases left in between. The CDR3 nucleotides are TGCGCCAGCAGCTTGGAAACCGCGGCGTACGAGCAGTACTTC. Its translation is CASSLETAAYEQYF.

The gene calls are TRBV27 and TRBJ2-4; 7 positions match TRBD1. The CDR3 has 14 amino acids. V shed 7 bases and J 8 bases; nucleotides not matched to a gene: 11. Looked up from germline, CDR1 is MNHEY and CDR2 is SMNVEV (reference sequence). The CDR3 DNA is TGTGCCAGCACCACTGACAGGGCGGCGGACATTCAGTACTTC. Its translation: CASTTDRAADIQYF.

This chain links TRBV30 with TRBJ2-7, with D tentatively TRBD1 or TRBD2 (5 bases each). Trimming pared 2 bases from V and 2 bases from J, leaving 22 bases between. CDR3 size: 17 residues. The V gene's germline CDR1 is GTSNPN and CDR2 SVGIG (reference sequence). CDR3 coding DNA: TGTGCCTGGAGTTATCTATCCGGGACCCGGGAAACCTACGAGCAGTACTTC. Translated: CAWSYLSGTRETYEQYF.

Here the CDR3 reads CASSRTGGRSDTQYF. For the CDR3, the DNA is TGTGCCAGCAGCCGGACAGGGGGGAGATCAGATACGCAGTATTTT. The chain uses TRBV6-5 and TRBJ2-3; 10 nucleotides align to TRBD1. V lost 6 bases and J lost 4; bases outside the gene matches: 7. The germline V gene has CDR1 MNHEY and CDR2 SVGAGI. The CDR3 loop spans 15 amino acids.

The CDR3 bases are TGTGCCAGCAGCTTAAAAGGGGTCGTCCTTCAGAGCCACGAGCAGTACTTC. Its translation is CASSLKGVVLQSHEQYF. The genes are TRBV5-5 and TRBJ2-7; possible D gene TRBD1, 5 bases. Trimming stripped 2 bases from V and 5 bases from J, with 23 bases between. The CDR3 sequence is 17 residues long. Germline-derived CDR1 and CDR2 are SGHKS and YYEKEE (reference sequence).

The chain employs TRBV30 and TRBJ1-3, with D perhaps matching TRBD1 (6 bases). V gave up 7 bases and J gave up 7 bases, with 20 bases separating them. CDR3 size: 14 residues. Germline CDR1 is GTSNPN and CDR2 is SVGIG (reference sequence). The CDR3: CAYVTAGASNTIYF. The CDR3, as DNA: TGTGCCTACGTGACAGCGGGGGCTTCTAACACCATATATTTT.

The chain employs TRBV29-1 and TRBJ2-3; a possible D gene is TRBD1 (6 bases). Germline V gene data show CDR1 as SQVTM and CDR2 as ANQGSEA. V shed 6 bases and J shed 0 bases, with 16 bases lying between them. CDR3 size: 15 residues. For the CDR3, the DNA is TGCAGCGTAGACGGGACATCAACTAGCACAGATACGCAGTATTTT. Protein sequence: CSVDGTSTSTDTQYF.

This clone has a handful of counts. The V gene is TRBV7-9, the J gene TRBJ2-1; 10 positions agree with TRBD2. This CDR3 region has 14 residues. Looked up from germline, CDR1 is SEHNR and CDR2 is FQNEAQ (reference sequence). Trimming at V came to 6 bases and at J to 5 bases, leaving 4 bases not matched to a gene. The CDR3 loop reads CASRGLAQDNEQFF. The CDR3 DNA reads TGTGCCAGCAGGGGACTAGCGCAGGACAATGAGCAGTTCTTC.

With regard to this clone: Other DNA sequences in this sample translate to the same CDR3. CDR3 residues: CASRPGLAQETQYF. The CDR3 nucleotides read TGTGCCAGCAGGCCGGGACTAGCGCAAGAGACCCAGTACTTC. The genes are TRBV28 and TRBJ2-5; 10 bases fit TRBD2. Germline V lookup: CDR1 MDHEN, CDR2 SYDVKM. The CDR3 has 14 residues. The ends lost 6 bases at V and 2 bases at J; junction bases unmatched: 3. The whole variable domain, filled in from reference TRBV28 and TRBJ2-5, reads DVKVTQSSRYLVKRTGEKVFLECVQDMDHENMFWYRQDPGLGLRLIYFSYDVKMKEKGDIPEGYSVSREKKERFSLILESASTNQTSMYLCASRPGLAQETQYFGPGTRLLVL.

J is TRBJ2-3 and V is TRBV18; 7 nucleotides align to TRBD2. The CDR3 totals 16 residues. After removal of 3 bases from V and 1 base from J, the junction contained 7 bases not matched to a gene. Germline assignment: CDR1 KGHSH and CDR2 LQKENI. The CDR3 spells CASSPQAGVGTDTQYF. The DNA of the CDR3 is TGTGCCAGCTCACCTCAGGCGGGAGTGGGCACAGATACGCAGTATTTT.

The chain carries TRBV18 and TRBJ2-3; D gene uncertain. Trimming stripped 1 base from V and 7 bases from J, with 15 bases between. The CDR3 is 15 residues long. Per germline, CDR1 KGHSH and CDR2 LQKENI. CDR3 in DNA: TGTGCCAGCTCACCACAGTTCGGAGCCGCTCATACGCAGTATTTT. It specifies CASSPQFGAAHTQYF. The entire variable domain, with the rest obtained from reference TRBV18 and TRBJ2-3, is as follows: NAGVMQNPRHLVRRRGQEARLRCSPMKGHSHVYWYRQLPEEGLKFMVYLQKENIIDESGMPKERFSAEFPKEGPSILRIQQVVRGDSAAYFCASSPQFGAAHTQYFGPGTRLTVL.

The rearrangement links TRBV6-5 to TRBJ2-7, with D perhaps TRBD1 (5 bases). Germline lookup yields CDR1 MNHEY and CDR2 SVGAGI. Trimming removed 6 bases at V and 0 bases at J, with 9 bases between. There are 13 residues in the CDR3. The CDR3 here is CASSRTFSYEQYF. In DNA, the CDR3 is TGTGCCAGCAGCCGGACATTCTCCTACGAGCAGTACTTC.

The V call is TRBV7-9, the J call TRBJ2-7; no firm D call. Per germline, CDR1 SEHNR and CDR2 FQNEAQ (reference sequence). V gave up 4 bases and J gave up 5 bases, with 15 bases separating them. The CDR3 totals 14 residues. The CDR3 DNA reads TGTGCCAGCAGCTCCCGGTGGAGAGGAAACGAGCAGTACTTC. Translating gives CASSSRWRGNEQYF. The variable domain in full, with the rest retrieved from reference TRBV7-9 and TRBJ2-7, is DTGVSQNPRHKITKRGQNVTFRCDPISEHNRLYWYRQTLGQGPEFLTYFQNEAQLEKSRLLSDRFSAERPKGSFSTLEIQRTEQGDSAMYLCASSSRWRGNEQYFGPGTRLTVT.

The V call is TRBV10-2, the J call TRBJ2-7; D gene unclear. Germline CDR1 and CDR2: WSHSY and SAAADI. V was shortened by 8 bases and J by 4 bases, with 12 bases between the two germline ends. CDR3 length: 12 amino acids. CDR3 region: CASARRSYEQYF. Written as DNA, the CDR3 is TGCGCCAGCGCCCGTAGGAGTTACGAGCAGTACTTC.

The V call is TRBV7-2, the J call TRBJ2-3; 11 nucleotides align to TRBD2. V was pared by 0 bases and J by 3 bases, with 5 bases of the junction left unmatched. CDR1 and CDR2 (germline): SGHTA, FQGNSA. CDR3 length: 17 amino acids. The CDR3 is CASSLALSGRGTDTQYF. Written as DNA, the CDR3 is TGTGCCAGCAGCTTAGCACTTAGCGGGAGGGGGACAGATACGCAGTATTTT.

The chain couples TRBV6-8 to TRBJ2-7, with 16 positions matching TRBD2. Germline CDR1 MNHGY, CDR2 SAAAGT. The length of the CDR3 is 18 residues. Germline trimming cut 5 bases from V and 0 bases from J; bases unmatched to any gene: 7. The CDR3 DNA reads as TGTGCCAGCAGTAAGGGGACTAGCGGGAGGGCGAGCTCCTACGAGCAGTACTTC. Translating gives CASSKGTSGRASSYEQYF.

V and J are TRBV5-1 and TRBJ2-1; TRBD1 or TRBD2 may be the D gene (5 bases each). Trimming took 0 bases from V and 9 from J, leaving 13 bases between them. Germline-derived CDR1 and CDR2 are SGHRS and YFSETQ. CDR3 length: 14 residues. The CDR3 spells CASSLAARGGEQFF. The CDR3 nucleotides are TGCGCCAGCAGCTTGGCGGCGCGTGGGGGTGAGCAGTTCTTC. The full variable domain, rest sourced from reference TRBV5-1 and TRBJ2-1, is KAGVTQTPRYLIKTRGQQVTLSCSPISGHRSVSWYQQTPGQGLQFLFEYFSETQRNKGNFPGRFSGRQFSNSRSEMNVSTLELGDSALYLCASSLAARGGEQFFGPGTRLTVL.

The V gene is TRBV7-2, the J gene TRBJ2-1; 13 positions agree with TRBD2. This CDR3 has 16 amino acids. Germline V gene lookup returns CDR1 SGHTA and CDR2 FQGNSA. Germline trimming cut 6 bases from V and 4 bases from J; bases unmatched to any gene: 6. CDR3 coding DNA: TGTGCCAGCAGATCCGGGACTAGCGGGGTTTACAATGAGCAGTTCTTC. It specifies CASRSGTSGVYNEQFF.

This chain joins TRBV18 and TRBJ1-3; no definite D call. V was shortened by 2 bases and J by 0 bases, with 5 bases between the two germline ends. This CDR3 is built from 14 residues. The germline gives CDR1 KGHSH, CDR2 LQKENI. CDR3 residues: CASSPMDSGNTIYF. The CDR3 region has the DNA TGTGCCAGCTCACCAATGGACTCTGGAAACACCATATATTTT.

This chain links TRBV7-2 with TRBJ2-7; D is ambiguous. The germline gives CDR1 SGHTA, CDR2 FQGNSA. CDR3 length equals 14 residues. V lost 4 bases and J 3 bases, leaving 13 bases between the germline ends. The CDR3 DNA sequence: TGTGCCAGCAGCTCCCTTAGGGTCCGCTACGAGCAGTACTTC. This translates into CASSSLRVRYEQYF.

This chain connects TRBV11-2 to TRBJ1-1, with D possibly matching TRBD1 (5 bases). This CDR3 contains 13 residues. Germline V gene sequence: CDR1 SGHAT, CDR2 FQNNGV. V was pared by 1 base and J by 11 bases, with 14 bases between. The CDR3 DNA follows: TGTGCCAGCAGCTTAGTCACCACAGGATTTGCTTTCTTT. As protein: CASSLVTTGFAFF.